This is a list of T cell receptor beta chains from one sample in a study of blood T cells in healthy people across ages. TCRdb recomputed calls from the 5' RACE reads with MiXCR, one row per CDR3 protein. The sample consists of 450,000 to 650,000 distinct CDR3 sequences, more than 20% of them appearing once. These data also formed part of another study, on T cells of mothers and their children.

The sequenced material came from blood. The receptors stem from a boy between 10 and 17 years old in good health. CDR3s include the opening cysteine and the closing phenylalanine or tryptophan. Fields, in order: clone size, D gene, J gene, V gene, CDR3 DNA, CDR3 protein. The D gene is left open where the match is weak. Only part of the rows carry a size: once, few, many, or a class if the clone is expanded.

size: -
D: -
J: TRBJ2-1
V: TRBV5-1
DNA: TGCGCCAGCAGCTTGGGCACCGGGTTGTCCACGAGAGAGCAGTTCTTC
CDR3: CASSLGTGLSTREQFF

size: few
D: -
J: TRBJ2-5
V: TRBV9
DNA: TGTGCCAGCAGCGCGACAGTGGGGGTGGGAGCCCAGTACTTC
CDR3: CASSATVGVGAQYF

size: -
D: TRBD1
J: TRBJ2-3
V: TRBV20-1
DNA: TGCAGTGCTAGAAGACAGGGGATCACTATCACAGATACGCAGTATTTT
CDR3: CSARRQGITITDTQYF

size: -
D: TRBD1
J: TRBJ2-3
V: TRBV7-2
DNA: TGTGCCAGCAGCTCCCAGGGGGCAAGGGCGGATACGCAGTATTTT
CDR3: CASSSQGARADTQYF

size: few
D: -
J: TRBJ2-2
V: TRBV6-2/TRBV6-3
DNA: TGTGCCAGCAGTAACAGCTCGGGCGAATCCGGGGAGCTGTTTTTT
CDR3: CASSNSSGESGELFF

size: -
D: TRBD2
J: TRBJ2-7
V: TRBV7-2
DNA: TGTGCCAGCAGCGCCCGGACTAGCGGTGACTCCTACGAGCAGTACTTC
CDR3: CASSARTSGDSYEQYF

size: -
D: TRBD2
J: TRBJ2-7
V: TRBV11-2
DNA: TGTGCCAGCAGCTTAGAACTAGCGGGAGTTTCCGAGCAGTACTTC
CDR3: CASSLELAGVSEQYF

size: few
D: -
J: TRBJ1-2
V: TRBV7-2
DNA: TGTGCCAGCAGCAGGGACACCTCTAACTATGGCTACACCTTC
CDR3: CASSRDTSNYGYTF

size: few
D: -
J: TRBJ2-5
V: TRBV7-2
DNA: TGTGCCAGCAGCGCCGGTCCTAGCGTAGAGACCCAGTACTTC
CDR3: CASSAGPSVETQYF

size: few
D: TRBD2
J: TRBJ2-7
V: TRBV7-6
DNA: TGTGCCAGCGCCAGTAGCCCGGGACTAGATTTTTACGGGCAGTACTTC
CDR3: CASASSPGLDFYGQYF

size: -
D: TRBD2
J: TRBJ2-5
V: TRBV3-1
DNA: TGTGCCAGCAGCCAACGTCACTTCGGGACTAGCGGGAGGGCTGGAGAGACCCAGTACTTC
CDR3: CASSQRHFGTSGRAGETQYF

size: -
D: -
J: TRBJ1-2
V: TRBV12-3/TRBV12-4
DNA: TGTGCCAGCAGTTTATCCCACGCTTCGCCCTATGGCTACACCTTC
CDR3: CASSLSHASPYGYTF

size: -
D: -
J: TRBJ2-7
V: TRBV4-3
DNA: TGCGCCAGCAGCCAAGTCGCACGAAGCTCCTACGAGCAGTACTTC
CDR3: CASSQVARSSYEQYF